This T cell receptor beta chain was obtained from a study of shared clonotypes between healthy human individuals. At the level of the study: The study drew on a couple of women and three men aged 18 to 49 as donors. CD4 naive and CD4 memory each took three plates per donor, while CD8 naive took two and CD8 memory one. Regarding the study as a whole: Sequencing depth was a factor that was expected to affect clonotype sharing among donors.

Notes on this clone: Its antigen is currently unknown.

The assay was carried out at the deep level. Clones were read by immunoSEQ multiplex PCR, and TCRdb kept only the in-frame ones, dropping some. The data contain about 2,500,000 clones, 90% to 95% of them singletons. Between the trimmed V and J ends, which lost 6 bases and 0 bases, there was a span of 12 bases. This CDR3 has 15 amino acids. Germline V gives CDR1 MNHNY, CDR2 SVGAGI (reference sequence). The TCR sequence derives from a man younger than 35 in good health. The chain couples TRBV6-6 to TRBJ1-3; no definite D call. Sequenced material: naive CD4+ T cells sorted from blood. Sample subset: CD45RA+ positively selected. CDR3 DNA sequence: TGTGCCAGCAGGTTCGGGCAGGACTCTGGAAACACCATATATTTT. Its translation is CASRFGQDSGNTIYF.